The present T cell receptor beta chain was sequenced within a study of blood T cell repertoires in COVID-19. Study-wide background: COVID-19 samples, acute and convalescent, were from the United States, Italy and Spain. In each case, the material was cDNA or gDNA derived from T cells, B-cell-depleted T cells, or PBMCs.

The CDR3 covers 15 residues. Per the germline V gene, CDR1 is LGHDT and CDR2 is YNNKEL (reference sequence). Between the trimmed V and J ends, which lost 0 bases and 9 bases, there was a span of 17 bases. How the authors handled the data: Estimates of nucleated cell counts were drawn from the amplification of reference gene primers. Produced via immunoSEQ multiplex PCR; TCRdb's table is partial and in-frame only. The V and J calls and clone size are taken from that table; D and trimming were inferred from the DNA. The sample carries 270,000 or so clones, around 86% recorded once. The chain employs TRBV3-1 (or the pseudogene TRBV3-2) and TRBJ2-5; D is uncertain. The sequenced sample was peripheral blood. The sequence came from a woman aged 40 to 50 who had recovered from COVID-19. The CDR3 here is CASSQDADFLVAQYF. CDR3 nucleotides: TGTGCCAGCAGCCAAGATGCTGACTTCCTGGTGGCCCAGTACTTC.